The 9 T cell receptor beta chains reported below all come from one sample, sequenced in a study of blood T cell repertoires in COVID-19. Some clones are missing from TCRdb's copy, which holds only in-frame ones; the method was immunoSEQ multiplex PCR. The repertoire has about 190,000 clones, approximately 90% of them found once; the top ten carry less than 1.5%. The specimen sequenced was peripheral blood. These receptors all stem from a man between 25 and 39 years old with acute or convalescent COVID-19.

The rearrangement links TRBV7-9 to TRBJ1-4, with D hard to call. The CDR3 contains 14 residues. The V gene lost 3 bases and the J gene lost 0 bases, with 5 bases spanning the gap. Germline V gene lookup returns CDR1 SEHNR and CDR2 FQNEAQ (reference sequence). CDR3 sequence: CASSFRTTNEKLFF. CDR3 sequence (DNA): TGTGCCAGCAGCTTCAGGACAACTAATGAAAAACTGTTTTTT.

This rearrangement joins TRBV6-5 to TRBJ1-2, with a weak D call TRBD1 (6 bases). This CDR3 is built from 15 residues. Per germline, CDR1 MNHEY and CDR2 SVGAGI. V was shortened by 2 bases and J by 4 bases, with 14 bases between the two germline ends. CDR3 residues: CASSYAQGGGYGYTF. The CDR3 DNA sequence: TGTGCCAGCAGTTACGCACAGGGCGGAGGCTATGGCTACACCTTC.

The chain employs TRBV5-6 and TRBJ2-1; 7 bases match TRBD2. Germline V gene data show CDR1 as SGHDT and CDR2 as YYEEEE. The CDR3 sequence is 12 residues long. Trimming at V came to 1 base and at J to 15 bases, leaving 7 bases not matched to a gene. This chain's CDR3 is CASSLSSGARFF. The CDR3 DNA sequence: TGTGCCAGCAGCTTGTCCAGCGGGGCACGGTTCTTC. The complete variable domain, with remaining parts taken from reference TRBV5-6 and TRBJ2-1, reads DAGVTQSPTHLIKTRGQQVTLRCSPKSGHDTVSWYQQALGQGPQFIFQYYEEEERQRGNFPDRFSGHQFPNYSSELNVNALLLGDSALYLCASSLSSGARFFGPGTRLTVL.

This chain connects TRBV6-6 to TRBJ2-3; TRBD2 agrees at 8 bases. V was clipped by 5 bases and J by 5 bases; unmatched bases: 15. CDR1 is MNHNY and CDR2 is SVGAGI in the germline V gene (reference sequence). The CDR3 is 17 amino acids. The CDR3 region has the DNA TGTGCCAGCAGTCCCCAATTGGGTAGCGGGACAAGAGATACGCAGTATTTT. It yields the protein CASSPQLGSGTRDTQYF.

V and J are TRBV28 and TRBJ1-5; D gene unclear. Germline CDR1 reads MDHEN; CDR2 reads SYDVKM. Trimming cost V 7 bases and J 3 bases, with 16 bases left between them. The CDR3 has 15 residues. CDR3 protein: CASTPPGEFNQPQHF. In DNA form, the CDR3 reads TGTGCCAGCACTCCCCCCGGGGAATTCAATCAGCCCCAGCATTTT.

V and J are TRBV2 and TRBJ1-1, with no clear D. Germline values: CDR1 SNHLY, CDR2 FYNNEI. V was cut by 4 bases and J by 0 bases, with 6 bases left in between. CDR3 length: 13 residues. CDR3 in amino acids: CASSVGVNTEAFF. Here the CDR3 DNA reads TGTGCCAGCAGTGTGGGCGTGAACACTGAAGCTTTCTTT.

The chain employs TRBV30 and TRBJ2-2; D perhaps matches TRBD1 (5 bases). CDR3 length equals 19 residues. Deletions cut 5 bases from V and 2 bases from J, with 27 bases between. The germline CDR1 and CDR2 sequences are GTSNPN and SVGIG (reference sequence). In DNA, the CDR3 is TGTGCCTGGTACTATGTTAAGCCCCGTTGGACACGAAACACCGGGGAGCTGTTTTTT. Translated: CAWYYVKPRWTRNTGELFF.

This chain uses TRBV7-2 with TRBJ1-4; D perhaps matches TRBD1 (6 bases). Trimming removed 1 base at V and 4 bases at J, with 10 bases between. The CDR3 runs 15 residues. From germline, CDR1 is SGHTA and CDR2 FQGNSA. This CDR3 is CASSLGPGVNEKLFF. The CDR3 nucleotides are TGTGCCAGCAGCTTAGGGCCAGGGGTTAATGAAAAACTGTTTTTT.

The V gene is TRBV28, the J gene TRBJ2-3, with 11 bases matching TRBD2. The germline CDR1 and CDR2 sequences are MDHEN and SYDVKM. V shed 2 bases, J shed 6 bases, and the junction held 7 bases outside the gene matches. The CDR3 runs to 16 residues. CDR3 loop: CASSLIAGGPTDTQYF. The CDR3 DNA follows: TGTGCCAGCAGTTTAATAGCGGGAGGGCCCACGGATACGCAGTATTTT.